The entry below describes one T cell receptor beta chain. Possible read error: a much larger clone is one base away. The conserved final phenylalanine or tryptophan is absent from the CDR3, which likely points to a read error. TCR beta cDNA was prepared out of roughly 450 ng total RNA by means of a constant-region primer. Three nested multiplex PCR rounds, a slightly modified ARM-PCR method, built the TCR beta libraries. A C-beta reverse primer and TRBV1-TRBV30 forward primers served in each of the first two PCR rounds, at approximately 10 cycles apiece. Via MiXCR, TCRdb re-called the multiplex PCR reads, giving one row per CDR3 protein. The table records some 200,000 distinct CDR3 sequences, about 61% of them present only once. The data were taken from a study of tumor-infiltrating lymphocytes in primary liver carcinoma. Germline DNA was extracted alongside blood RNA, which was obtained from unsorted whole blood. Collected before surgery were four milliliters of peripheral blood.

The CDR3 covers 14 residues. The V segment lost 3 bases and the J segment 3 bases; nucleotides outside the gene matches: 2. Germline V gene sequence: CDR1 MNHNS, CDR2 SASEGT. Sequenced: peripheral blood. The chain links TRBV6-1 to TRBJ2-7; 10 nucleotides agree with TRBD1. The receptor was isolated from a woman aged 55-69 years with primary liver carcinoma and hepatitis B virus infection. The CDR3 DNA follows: TGTGCCAGCAGTGAGAGGGACAGGGGCTACGAGCAGTACTCC. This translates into CASSERDRGYEQYS.